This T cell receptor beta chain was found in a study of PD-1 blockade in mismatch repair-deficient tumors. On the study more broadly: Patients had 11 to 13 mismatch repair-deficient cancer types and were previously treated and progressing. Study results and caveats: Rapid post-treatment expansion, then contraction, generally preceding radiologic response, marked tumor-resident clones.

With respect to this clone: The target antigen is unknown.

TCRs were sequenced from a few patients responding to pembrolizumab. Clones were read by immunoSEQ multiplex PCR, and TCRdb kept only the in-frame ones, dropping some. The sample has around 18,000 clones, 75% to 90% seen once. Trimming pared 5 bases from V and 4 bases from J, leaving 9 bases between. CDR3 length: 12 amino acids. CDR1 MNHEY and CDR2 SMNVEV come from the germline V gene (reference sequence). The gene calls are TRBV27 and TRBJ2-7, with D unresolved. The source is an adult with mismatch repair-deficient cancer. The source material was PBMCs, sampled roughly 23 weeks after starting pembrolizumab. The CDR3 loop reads CASSPLGYEQYF. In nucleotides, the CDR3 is TGTGCCAGCAGTCCCCTCGGGTACGAGCAGTACTTC.